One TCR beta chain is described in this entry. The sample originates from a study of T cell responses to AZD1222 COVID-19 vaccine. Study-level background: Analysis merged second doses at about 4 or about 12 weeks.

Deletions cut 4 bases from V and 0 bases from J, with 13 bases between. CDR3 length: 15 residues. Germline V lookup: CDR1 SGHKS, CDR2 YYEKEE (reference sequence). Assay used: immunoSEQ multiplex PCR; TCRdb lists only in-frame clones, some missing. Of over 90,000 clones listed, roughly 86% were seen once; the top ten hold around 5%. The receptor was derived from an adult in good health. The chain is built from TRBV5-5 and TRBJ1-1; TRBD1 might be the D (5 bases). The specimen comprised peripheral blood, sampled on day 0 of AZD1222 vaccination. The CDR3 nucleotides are TGTGCCAGCAGCCCATTCGGGGCCCTGAACACTGAAGCTTTCTTT. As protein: CASSPFGALNTEAFF.